The rows below give T cell receptor beta chains drawn from one sample of a study of cytomegalovirus exposure and HLA in healthy donors. The data were produced by immunoSEQ multiplex PCR, yet TCRdb's version contains in-frame clones alone and is incomplete. The data show about 140,000 clones, 70% to 90% seen once. The sequenced sample consisted of PBMCs. Receptors originate from a man aged 40-49 years in good health and CMV-seronegative. CDR3s include the opening cysteine and the closing phenylalanine or tryptophan. D genes are given only for firm matches. Rows give clone size only sometimes, using once, few, many, or a class for an expanded clone.

cdr3_nt cdr3_aa clone_size d_call j_call v_call
TGTGCCAGCAGCTCCCGGAGGGGAACCTACGAGCAGTACTTC CASSSRRGTYEQYF . . TRBJ2-7 TRBV11-2
TGCGCCAGCAGCCCATTGACAGGGAACACTGAAGCTTTCTTT CASSPLTGNTEAFF . . TRBJ1-1 TRBV5-1
TGCGCCAGCAGCTTGGAACCGACAGGGGTCGGCGGAGCTTTCTTT CASSLEPTGVGGAFF once TRBD1 TRBJ1-1 TRBV5-1
TGTGCCAGCAGTGCCGTGACGGGGGGACCTAATGAAAAACTGTTTTTT CASSAVTGGPNEKLFF . . TRBJ1-4 TRBV28
TGTGCCTGGAGACAGCGGGAGAGAAATGAGCAGTTCTTC CAWRQRERNEQFF . TRBD2 TRBJ2-1 TRBV30
TGTGCCAGCAGTTTGCGCAGGGGTAAACTGTTTTTT CASSLRRGKLFF . . TRBJ1-4 TRBV28
TGTGCCAGCAGCTCAACCGGGACAGGGTACACCGGGGAGCTGTTTTTT CASSSTGTGYTGELFF . TRBD1 TRBJ2-2 TRBV5-4
TGTGCCAGCAGCACAAGAAGGACAGCTGAAGCTTTCTTT CASSTRRTAEAFF . . TRBJ1-1 TRBV5-6
TGTGCCAGCAGCAACTCTTGGGCGCTCTCCTACGAGCAGTACTTC CASSNSWALSYEQYF . . TRBJ2-7 TRBV5-4
TGTGCCATCAGTGAGCCCTGGACTAGCGGGAGTACTTTCACAGATACGCAGTATTTT CAISEPWTSGSTFTDTQYF . TRBD2 TRBJ2-3 TRBV10-3
TGTGCCAGCAGTGGGACAGGGGGAATAGCAAGGACTGAAGCTTTCTTT CASSGTGGIARTEAFF . TRBD1 TRBJ1-1 TRBV6-1
TGTGCCAGTAGGAGGGCGGGAGCCCTCCAAGAGACCCAGTACTTC CASRRAGALQETQYF . TRBD2 TRBJ2-5 TRBV19
TGTGCCAGCAGTGAGGGCAGATTCAATGAGCAGTTCTTC CASSEGRFNEQFF . . TRBJ2-1 TRBV25-1
TGTGCCAGCAGAAACCGGTCCCAGGGCTATGGCTACACCTTC CASRNRSQGYGYTF . . TRBJ1-2 TRBV2
TGCAGCGTTCCACCCGGCGGGAACACTGAAGCTTTCTTT CSVPPGGNTEAFF . . TRBJ1-1 TRBV29-1
TGTGCCAGCAGCTCGTATGGGCAGGCCCCGAGCTCCTACGAGCAGTACTTC CASSSYGQAPSSYEQYF . . TRBJ2-7 TRBV7-9
TGTGCCACCGGGCGGGTGAACTATGGCTACACCTTC CATGRVNYGYTF few . TRBJ1-2 TRBV19
TGTGCCAGCAGTTTAGGGGCCCAAGAGACCCAGTACTTC CASSLGAQETQYF . . TRBJ2-5 TRBV28
TGCGCCAGCAGTGGGGACACCTATCAGCCCCAGCATTTT CASSGDTYQPQHF . . TRBJ1-5 TRBV10-2
TGTGCCAGCAGCTTAGGGACGGGGTTCGAGCAGTACTTC CASSLGTGFEQYF . . TRBJ2-7 TRBV7-9
TGTGCCAGCTCACCATCAGGGGGCACGGGCAATCAGCCCCAGCATTTT CASSPSGGTGNQPQHF . TRBD1 TRBJ1-5 TRBV18
TGTGCCAGCAGTTTCGGAGGGTATGACAATGAGCAGTTCTTC CASSFGGYDNEQFF . . TRBJ2-1 TRBV27
TGTGCCAGCAGCCCGGGACTAGCGGGCTTACCCCAAGAGACCCAGTACTTC CASSPGLAGLPQETQYF . TRBD2 TRBJ2-5 TRBV7-9
TGTGCTAGCAGCTTAACGCGGGAAACTGAAGCTTTCTTT CASSLTRETEAFF once . TRBJ1-1 TRBV7-7
TGTGCCAGCAGCTTGGCGGGAGACTACGAGCAGTACTTC CASSLAGDYEQYF . TRBD2 TRBJ2-7 TRBV7-9
TGTGCCAGCAGCTTAGCGGGAACCTACGAGCAGTACTTC CASSLAGTYEQYF . . TRBJ2-7 TRBV11-2
TGTGCCAGCAGCTTGGTGCAGGGTAACACTGAAGCTTTCTTT CASSLVQGNTEAFF . . TRBJ1-1 TRBV7-2
TGTGCCAGCAGCTTCCCGGAAGAGACCCAGTACTTC CASSFPEETQYF . . TRBJ2-5 TRBV7-9
TGTGCCAGCAGCCAAGCCCAGGGGCAGTACAATCAGCCCCAGCATTTT CASSQAQGQYNQPQHF . . TRBJ1-5 TRBV4-2
TGTGCCAGCAGCGTACAGGCGGGGGGGCCGTCTAGCACAGATACGCAGTATTTT CASSVQAGGPSSTDTQYF few TRBD2 TRBJ2-3 TRBV9
TGTGCCAGTAGTACCACCGGGACAGGGGTTCGAAATCAGCCCCAGCATTTT CASSTTGTGVRNQPQHF . TRBD1 TRBJ1-5 TRBV19
TGTGCCAGCAGGGGACTAGCGGGATACGAGCAGTACTTC CASRGLAGYEQYF . TRBD2 TRBJ2-7 TRBV7-2
TGTGCCATCAGTGAACGAGGACAGGGGGCCTACGAGCAGTACTTC CAISERGQGAYEQYF . TRBD1 TRBJ2-7 TRBV10-3
TGTGCCAGCAGCCCTAGCGGGGGGTTCAATGAGCAGTTCTTC CASSPSGGFNEQFF . TRBD2 TRBJ2-1 TRBV7-6
TGTGCCAGCAGTTACGCCCCCCCAGGACAGGGAGACGAGCAGTACTTC CASSYAPPGQGDEQYF . TRBD1 TRBJ2-7 TRBV6-6
TGTGCCAGCAGTGCCCCTCGGGATCGGTCCTACAATGAGCAGTTCTTC CASSAPRDRSYNEQFF . . TRBJ2-1 TRBV27
TGTGCCAGCAGCTCCCGGGACTCCGCCTCCTACGAGCAGTACTTC CASSSRDSASYEQYF . . TRBJ2-7 TRBV7-9
TGTGCCAGCAGCGTAGGCGCGGGGGGGCCCTACGAGCAGTACTTC CASSVGAGGPYEQYF few TRBD2 TRBJ2-7 TRBV9
TGTGCCAGCAGCTTACAGGGAGGAAACACCATATATTTT CASSLQGGNTIYF . . TRBJ1-3 TRBV11-2
TGCGCCAGCAGGTGGGACAGCCCATATGGCTACACCTTC CASRWDSPYGYTF . TRBD1 TRBJ1-2 TRBV5-1
TGTGCCAGCAGTTTAATGGCGGTGAACACTGAAGCTTTCTTT CASSLMAVNTEAFF . . TRBJ1-1 TRBV27
TGTGCCAGCAGCTCTCCGACAGAAACGAACTATGGCTACACCTTC CASSSPTETNYGYTF . . TRBJ1-2 TRBV4-2
TGCAGCGTTGCGACTCAGTATACCTACGAGCAGTACTTC CSVATQYTYEQYF . . TRBJ2-7 TRBV29-1
TGTGCCAGCAGCTCTGTCCCCGGGACTAGCGCATCTTCCTACAATGAGCAGTTCTTC CASSSVPGTSASSYNEQFF . TRBD2 TRBJ2-1 TRBV13
TGTGCCACCAGCAGAGGCCCCCGGACACAACTTAACGGGGAGCTGTTTTTT CATSRGPRTQLNGELFF . . TRBJ2-2 TRBV15
TGTGCCAGCAGTTACTCGTCCGGAGAAGAGACCCAGTACTTC CASSYSSGEETQYF once . TRBJ2-5 TRBV6-5
TGTGCCAGCAACCTAGCGGGGGTCTCCTACAATGAGCAGTTCTTC CASNLAGVSYNEQFF . TRBD2 TRBJ2-1 TRBV9
TGTGCCAGCAGCTCAAGGGGGCTGAGTACTGAAGCTTTCTTT CASSSRGLSTEAFF . TRBD1 TRBJ1-1 TRBV7-2
TGTGCCAGTAGTATTAGCGGGCGGGGCAATGAGCAGTTCTTC CASSISGRGNEQFF . TRBD2 TRBJ2-1 TRBV19
TGTGCCAGCAGCGTTGATAGCGGGACTTCCTACGAGCAGTACTTC CASSVDSGTSYEQYF . TRBD2 TRBJ2-7 TRBV9
TGTGCCAGCAGTTACTCGCGGACAGGGAGCACTGAAGCTTTCTTT CASSYSRTGSTEAFF . TRBD1 TRBJ1-1 TRBV6-5
TGCGCCAGCAGCTTGGAGGGCGGGACGAAAAACATTCAGTACTTC CASSLEGGTKNIQYF . . TRBJ2-4 TRBV5-1
TGTGCCAGCAGATCCGACGGGACAGGGAATGAAAAACTGTTTTTT CASRSDGTGNEKLFF . TRBD1 TRBJ1-4 TRBV28
TGTGCCAGCAGCTTCCGGGAAGACACTGAAGCTTTCTTT CASSFREDTEAFF . . TRBJ1-1 TRBV7-8
TGTGCCAGCAGTTACGAGGTAAACGAGGAGCAGTACTTC CASSYEVNEEQYF . . TRBJ2-7 TRBV6-5